These T cell receptor beta chains were read from a single sample in a study of T cell repertoires in cytomegalovirus infection. TCRdb independently ran MiXCR on the reads; one entry per CDR3 protein. The sample consists of some 450,000 distinct CDR3 sequences, 30% to 40% of them appearing once. The source material was PBMCs. The receptor source for this set is a human donor in good health (CMV status not recorded). Some clones in this sample may be carry-over from other donors' samples. CDR3s include the opening cysteine and the closing phenylalanine or tryptophan. A D gene is named only where the DNA matches it firmly. Expanded clones get a size class; other rows say once, few or many, or leave the size out.

v_gene: TRBV7-8
d_gene: .
abundance: many
j_gene: TRBJ2-3
CDR3nt: TGTGCCAGCAGCCGGGGACCCGGGTCATACACGCAGTATTTT
CDR3aa: CASSRGPGSYTQYF

v_gene: TRBV7-2
d_gene: .
abundance: many
j_gene: TRBJ1-6
CDR3nt: TGTGCCAGCAGCCCCCAACCGCCGGCCTATAATTCACCCCTCCACTTT
CDR3aa: CASSPQPPAYNSPLHF

v_gene: TRBV4-1
d_gene: .
abundance: few
j_gene: TRBJ1-5
CDR3nt: TGCGCCAGCAGCCAAGAAGGTGGGGTTCAGCCCCAGCATTTT
CDR3aa: CASSQEGGVQPQHF

v_gene: TRBV7-7
d_gene: .
abundance: .
j_gene: TRBJ2-3
CDR3nt: TGTGCCAGCAGCTTAGGTCCTGGGAAGGGCACAGATACGCAGTATTTT
CDR3aa: CASSLGPGKGTDTQYF

v_gene: TRBV7-6
d_gene: .
abundance: many
j_gene: TRBJ2-3
CDR3nt: TGTGCCAGCAGCTTGGGGGGTAGCGGACGCACAGATACGCAGTATTTT
CDR3aa: CASSLGGSGRTDTQYF

v_gene: TRBV12-3/TRBV12-4
d_gene: .
abundance: .
j_gene: TRBJ1-5
CDR3nt: TGTGCCAGCAGCTTACTAGGGAATGGCAATCAGCCCCAGCATTTT
CDR3aa: CASSLLGNGNQPQHF

v_gene: TRBV7-9
d_gene: .
abundance: once
j_gene: TRBJ2-7
CDR3nt: TGTGCGAGCAGCTTAACTCCGTACGAGCATTACTTC
CDR3aa: CASSLTPYEHYF

v_gene: TRBV4-1
d_gene: .
abundance: .
j_gene: TRBJ2-7
CDR3nt: TGCGCCAGCAGCCAAGAAGGTCAGTCCTACGAGCAGTACTTC
CDR3aa: CASSQEGQSYEQYF

v_gene: TRBV7-2
d_gene: TRBD2
abundance: .
j_gene: TRBJ2-1
CDR3nt: TGTGCCAGCAGTTTTAGCGGGGGGGCGGTAAATGATCAGTTCTTC
CDR3aa: CASSFSGGAVNDQFF

v_gene: TRBV11-2
d_gene: .
abundance: many
j_gene: TRBJ2-6
CDR3nt: TGTGCCAGCAGCTCCCGACAGACCTCTGGGGCCAACGTCCTGACTTTC
CDR3aa: CASSSRQTSGANVLTF

v_gene: TRBV7-9
d_gene: TRBD1
abundance: .
j_gene: TRBJ2-1
CDR3nt: TGTGCCAGCAGCTTATGGGACAGGGTGGGTGAGCAGTTCTTC
CDR3aa: CASSLWDRVGEQFF

v_gene: TRBV30
d_gene: .
abundance: .
j_gene: TRBJ1-5
CDR3nt: TGTGCCTGGAGTGTGGACAGCTTCAATCAGCCCCAGCATTTT
CDR3aa: CAWSVDSFNQPQHF

v_gene: TRBV4-1
d_gene: .
abundance: few
j_gene: TRBJ1-1
CDR3nt: TGCGCCAGCAGCCAAGGGGCGTCGGGTAGGCCTGAAGCTTTCTTT
CDR3aa: CASSQGASGRPEAFF

v_gene: TRBV12-3/TRBV12-4
d_gene: .
abundance: few
j_gene: TRBJ1-1
CDR3nt: TGTGCCAGCAGTTTAATGGAGGCCACTGAAGCTTTCTTT
CDR3aa: CASSLMEATEAFF

v_gene: TRBV18
d_gene: TRBD2
abundance: few
j_gene: TRBJ2-1
CDR3nt: TGTGCCAGCTCCTTTCTCGGGACTAGTGGGAATGAGCAGTTCTTC
CDR3aa: CASSFLGTSGNEQFF

v_gene: TRBV2
d_gene: TRBD2
abundance: .
j_gene: TRBJ2-5
CDR3nt: TGTGCCAGCAGGGGACTAGCGGTGGAAGAGACCCAGTACTTC
CDR3aa: CASRGLAVEETQYF

v_gene: TRBV12-3/TRBV12-4
d_gene: .
abundance: many
j_gene: TRBJ1-5
CDR3nt: TGTGCCAGCAGTCGGGTAGGGGGTCAGCCCCAGCATTTT
CDR3aa: CASSRVGGQPQHF

v_gene: TRBV12-3/TRBV12-4
d_gene: TRBD1
abundance: many
j_gene: TRBJ1-1
CDR3nt: TGTGCCAGCAGCGGACAGGATGAAGCTTTCTTT
CDR3aa: CASSGQDEAFF

v_gene: TRBV19
d_gene: .
abundance: .
j_gene: TRBJ1-5
CDR3nt: TGTGCCAGTAGCCAATGGGGACCCGGCGCAGGGGCAATCAAGCCCCAGCATTTT
CDR3aa: CASSQWGPGAGAIKPQHF

v_gene: TRBV11-2
d_gene: TRBD2
abundance: .
j_gene: TRBJ2-7
CDR3nt: TGTGCCAGCATCGGTAGCGGGGGGCTCTCCTACGAGCAGTACTTC
CDR3aa: CASIGSGGLSYEQYF

v_gene: TRBV4-1
d_gene: .
abundance: many
j_gene: TRBJ1-2
CDR3nt: TGCGCCAGCAGCCAAGCCCTAGATCAGGGTCGGGGCTACACCTTC
CDR3aa: CASSQALDQGRGYTF

v_gene: TRBV4-2
d_gene: .
abundance: few
j_gene: TRBJ2-1
CDR3nt: TGTGCCAGCAGCCAAGATCTTTCGGGGCGGAGGAATGAGCAGTTCTTC
CDR3aa: CASSQDLSGRRNEQFF

v_gene: TRBV7-9
d_gene: .
abundance: few
j_gene: TRBJ2-7
CDR3nt: TGTGCCAGCAGCATCTCAGGGGCTTCCTACGAGCAGTACTTC
CDR3aa: CASSISGASYEQYF

v_gene: TRBV7-2
d_gene: .
abundance: .
j_gene: TRBJ2-2
CDR3nt: TGTGCCAGCAGCGGGGGGACGGGGAAAACCGGGGAGCTGTTTTTT
CDR3aa: CASSGGTGKTGELFF

v_gene: TRBV5-1
d_gene: .
abundance: .
j_gene: TRBJ1-1
CDR3nt: TGCGCCAGCAGCTTGGGCGGGACACGATCCATGAACACTGAAGCTTTCTTT
CDR3aa: CASSLGGTRSMNTEAFF

v_gene: TRBV19
d_gene: .
abundance: few
j_gene: TRBJ1-5
CDR3nt: TGTGCCAGCACCCGGGAGTATAGCAATCAGCCCCAGCATTTT
CDR3aa: CASTREYSNQPQHF

v_gene: TRBV5-4
d_gene: TRBD1
abundance: .
j_gene: TRBJ2-5
CDR3nt: TGTGCCAGCAGCCATCCCGGGCAGGGGGCAGAGACCCAGTACTTC
CDR3aa: CASSHPGQGAETQYF

v_gene: TRBV7-2
d_gene: .
abundance: .
j_gene: TRBJ2-3
CDR3nt: TGTGCCAGCAGCCTGGTTTCAACCACAGATACGCAGTATTTT
CDR3aa: CASSLVSTTDTQYF

v_gene: TRBV7-2
d_gene: TRBD2
abundance: .
j_gene: TRBJ2-1
CDR3nt: TGTGCCAGCAGCCCACTAGCGGGGGGCGGCTATGAGCAGTTCTTC
CDR3aa: CASSPLAGGGYEQFF

v_gene: TRBV7-8
d_gene: .
abundance: many
j_gene: TRBJ1-5
CDR3nt: TGTGCCAGCAGCGACCGCAAGGGGCTGGGAACCCAGCATTTT
CDR3aa: CASSDRKGLGTQHF

v_gene: TRBV9
d_gene: TRBD2
abundance: .
j_gene: TRBJ2-3
CDR3nt: TGTGCCAGCAGCGGCGGGACTAGCGGGTTTCGCACAGATACGCAGTATTTT
CDR3aa: CASSGGTSGFRTDTQYF

v_gene: TRBV19
d_gene: .
abundance: .
j_gene: TRBJ2-6
CDR3nt: TGTGCCAGTAGTATCCTCATGGGGAAGAGCTCTGGGGCCAACGTCCTGACTTTC
CDR3aa: CASSILMGKSSGANVLTF

v_gene: TRBV4-1
d_gene: .
abundance: .
j_gene: TRBJ2-6
CDR3nt: TGCGCCAGCAGCAAGAGGGAGGCCAACGTCCTGACTTTC
CDR3aa: CASSKREANVLTF

v_gene: TRBV7-2
d_gene: TRBD1
abundance: many
j_gene: TRBJ1-5
CDR3nt: TGTGCCAGCAGCTTTGACAGGGGAGGCAATCAGCCCCAGCATTTT
CDR3aa: CASSFDRGGNQPQHF

v_gene: TRBV12-3/TRBV12-4
d_gene: TRBD1
abundance: many
j_gene: TRBJ2-1
CDR3nt: TGTGCCAGCAGCGACAGGGCAAACAATGAGCAGTTCTTC
CDR3aa: CASSDRANNEQFF

v_gene: TRBV7-8
d_gene: .
abundance: few
j_gene: TRBJ1-1
CDR3nt: TGTGCCAGCAGCTTAGTAAGCAGGGGTGAAGCTTTCTTT
CDR3aa: CASSLVSRGEAFF

v_gene: TRBV7-2
d_gene: .
abundance: .
j_gene: TRBJ1-3
CDR3nt: TGTGCCAGCAGCCTCGTGACTTCACTCTCTGTAAACACCATATATTTT
CDR3aa: CASSLVTSLSVNTIYF

v_gene: TRBV7-6
d_gene: .
abundance: few
j_gene: TRBJ2-7
CDR3nt: TGTGCCAGCAGCTTAGCCACTAGGGGTCCCTACGAGCAGTACTTC
CDR3aa: CASSLATRGPYEQYF

v_gene: TRBV11-2
d_gene: TRBD1
abundance: .
j_gene: TRBJ1-4
CDR3nt: TGTGCCAGCAGCCAGGACAGGGGACGTGAAAAACTGTTTTTT
CDR3aa: CASSQDRGREKLFF

v_gene: TRBV2
d_gene: .
abundance: .
j_gene: TRBJ2-2
CDR3nt: TGTGCCAGCAGTGGGGGCTCAGAAAGGACCGGGGAGCTGTTTTTT
CDR3aa: CASSGGSERTGELFF

v_gene: TRBV5-1
d_gene: .
abundance: .
j_gene: TRBJ1-1
CDR3nt: TGCGCCAGCAGCGGGAGGACAGCCAACACTGAAGCTTTATTT
CDR3aa: CASSGRTANTEALF

v_gene: TRBV11-2
d_gene: .
abundance: many
j_gene: TRBJ1-2
CDR3nt: TGTGCCAGCAGCCCGAGGGGCGATATTAACTATGGCTACACCTTC
CDR3aa: CASSPRGDINYGYTF

v_gene: TRBV6-2/TRBV6-3
d_gene: .
abundance: .
j_gene: TRBJ2-7
CDR3nt: TGTGCCAGCAGTTACTCGGGTGGAACCTACGAGCAGTACTTC
CDR3aa: CASSYSGGTYEQYF

v_gene: TRBV20-1
d_gene: .
abundance: few
j_gene: TRBJ1-2
CDR3nt: TGCAGTGCTATCGGGGTTAATGGCTACACCTTC
CDR3aa: CSAIGVNGYTF

v_gene: TRBV27
d_gene: .
abundance: few
j_gene: TRBJ1-1
CDR3nt: TGTGCCAGCAAGGGCCTAGAGGGAGAAATCGGGGACACTGAAGCTTTCTTT
CDR3aa: CASKGLEGEIGDTEAFF

v_gene: TRBV7-2
d_gene: .
abundance: many
j_gene: TRBJ2-5
CDR3nt: TGTGCCAGCAGCTTATGGCTAGGGGAGACCCAGTACTTC
CDR3aa: CASSLWLGETQYF

v_gene: TRBV4-2
d_gene: .
abundance: .
j_gene: TRBJ1-2
CDR3nt: TGTGCCAGCAGCCAAACTTTACAGGGTATGAGGGGCTACACCTTC
CDR3aa: CASSQTLQGMRGYTF

v_gene: TRBV28
d_gene: .
abundance: .
j_gene: TRBJ2-5
CDR3nt: TGTGCCAGCAACCCGCGCAGGCACCAGGAGACCCAGTACTTC
CDR3aa: CASNPRRHQETQYF

v_gene: TRBV7-2
d_gene: .
abundance: many
j_gene: TRBJ1-5
CDR3nt: TGTGCCAGCAGCTTAGGGACAGCCCTTAGGAATCAGCCCCAGCATTTT
CDR3aa: CASSLGTALRNQPQHF

v_gene: TRBV6-6
d_gene: TRBD2
abundance: .
j_gene: TRBJ2-5
CDR3nt: TGTGCCAGCAGTTACTCGGCTAGCGGGGTGGGAAAGACCCAGTACTTC
CDR3aa: CASSYSASGVGKTQYF

v_gene: TRBV7-2
d_gene: TRBD1
abundance: many
j_gene: TRBJ2-7
CDR3nt: TGTGCCAGCAGCCCGGGGACAGGGAGCCACGAGCAGTACTTC
CDR3aa: CASSPGTGSHEQYF